This entry concerns a single TCR beta chain. This clonotype was observed a few times. Its antigen is currently not known. Base qualities are missing; no much larger clone stands one base away. V sheds 6 bases and J sheds 4 bases, leaving 13 bases between their ends. The CDR3 measures 14 amino acids from cysteine to phenylalanine. Only the CDR3 DNA is retained, 42 bases long and in frame from the first base. Library preparation was by 5' RACE. The listed sequencing device is NextSeq 500. To correct for sequencing error and PCR bias, the TCR library protocol tagged individual cDNA molecules with unique molecular identifiers. Both TCR alpha and beta chains were sequenced, and tight co-correlation was observed between alpha and beta sequence abundances in each sample. The paper's data handling went like this. Decombinator V4 was used to perform V gene, J gene and CDR3 annotation of TCR sequences. TCRs were defined as expanded if a significant change between any two time points was detected under a Poisson model with p below 0.0001. TCR abundances were normalised to the total number of TCRs sequenced per sample and expressed as counts per million. MAIT TCRs were defined by TRAV1-2 paired with TRAJ12, TRAJ20 or TRAJ33, and iNKT TCRs by TRAV10 paired with TRAJ18. VDJdb, accessed 1 November 2021, was searched for CMV, EBV and SARS-CoV-2 annotated TCRs, excluding TCRs annotated for multiple antigens. Starting from the raw public reads, TCRdb applied fastp trimming at Q25, assembled clones with MiXCR and retained in-frame beta chains. Identical CDR3 protein sequences are pooled into one entry, listed with their most common genes and DNA. TCRdb, rather than the study authors, made the V and J calls. This sample has tens of thousands of distinct CDR3 sequences in its table, and around 11% of those were observed once. The ten largest clones take up roughly 1.2% of the sample.

The data belong to a study of early T cells in non-severe SARS-CoV-2 infection (dated by TCRdb to the early 2020s). At the level of the whole study: TCR sequencing used bulk RNA from unsorted whole blood, so alpha and beta chains could not be paired. Beyond this particular receptor, the publication reports: VDJdb matching was skewed toward anti-spike CD8 responses and likely underestimated virus-specific expansions, missing private and CD4 specificities.

This was a case-control study nested in a cohort of healthcare workers in London, UK, who had nasopharyngeal swab PCR tests and blood samples taken every week. Between 23 and 31 March 2020, the week of the UK lockdown, healthcare workers were enrolled and then followed up weekly for as long as 16 weeks. The chain couples TRBV12-3 or TRBV12-4 to TRBJ1-3; the D gene is possibly TRBD1, with 5 bases matching. The source material was whole blood, sampled at baseline. The receptor was derived from an adult who was a healthcare worker with PCR-confirmed SARS-CoV-2 infection or an uninfected control (not recorded which). The donor label of this sample is uncertain. The CDR3 protein sequence reads: CASSPGGPGNTIYF. Here is the DNA: TGTGCCAGCAGCCCCGGGGGACCAGGAAACACCATATATTTT.